The 29 T cell receptor beta chains below were found in one sample sequenced in a study of blood T cells in healthy people across ages. A second PCR of 7 to 11 cycles used a sample-barcoded 5' primer and a J-beta primer mix. TCRdb called the 5' RACE reads again in MiXCR, with one record for every CDR3 protein. The sample contains 1,300,000 or so distinct CDR3 sequences, around 59% of which appear only once. Input material: blood. The receptor source for this set is a man aged 18 to 30 in good health.

Regarding this clonotype: A junction end diverges from the germline sequence, so it may reflect a read error. V and J are TRBV9 and TRBJ1-2; a possible D gene is TRBD1 (5 bases). Germline V gene data show CDR1 as SGDLS and CDR2 as YYNGEE. The CDR3 runs 15 residues. The CDR3 is CASSVEPGRYYGYIF. The CDR3 coding sequence is TGTGCCAGCAGCGTAGAGCCGGGACGCTACTATGGCTACATCTTC.

V and J are TRBV7-2 and TRBJ2-4, with 9 bases aligning to TRBD2. Germline V lookup: CDR1 SGHTA, CDR2 FQGNSA. The junction had 12 bases not matched to a gene; V was cut back by 2 bases and J by 7 bases. The CDR3 contains 17 residues. The CDR3 bases are TGTGCCAGCAGCTTAACCTCCGGGGCTAGCGGGACGAACATTCAGTACTTC. As protein: CASSLTSGASGTNIQYF.

The rearrangement uses TRBV20-1 and TRBJ2-7, with D tentatively TRBD1 (5 bases). Trimming took 0 bases from V and 3 from J, leaving 12 bases between them. Per germline, CDR1 DFQATT and CDR2 SNEGSKA (reference sequence). The CDR3 spans 14 residues. In nucleotides, the CDR3 is TGCAGTGCTAGAGATTCCTCAGGGAACTACGAGCAGTACTTC. It codes for CSARDSSGNYEQYF.

This clonotype was seen a handful of times. The chain is built from TRBV5-1 and TRBJ2-1; 7 bases map to TRBD2. Germline trimming cut 2 bases from V and 0 bases from J; bases unmatched to any gene: 5. The CDR3 length is 16 residues. The germline V gene encodes CDR1 SGHRS and CDR2 YFSETQ. CDR3 sequence: CASSFPRGSSYNEQFF. The CDR3 coding sequence is TGCGCCAGCAGCTTCCCCCGCGGGAGCTCCTACAATGAGCAGTTCTTC. Variable domain in full (rest from reference TRBV5-1 and TRBJ2-1): KAGVTQTPRYLIKTRGQQVTLSCSPISGHRSVSWYQQTPGQGLQFLFEYFSETQRNKGNFPGRFSGRQFSNSRSEMNVSTLELGDSALYLCASSFPRGSSYNEQFFGPGTRLTVL.

The chain joins TRBV15 to TRBJ1-4; D may be TRBD1 (6 bases). The V end was cut by 3 bases, the J end by 2 bases, with 10 bases between. The germline V gene has CDR1 LNHNV and CDR2 YYDKDF (reference sequence). This CDR3 has 15 amino acids. The CDR3 coding sequence is TGTGCCACCAGCAGGCTACAGGGCACTAATGAAAAACTGTTTTTT. The encoded protein is CATSRLQGTNEKLFF.

This chain links TRBV5-4 with TRBJ2-4; D uncertain. The V end lost 1 base, the J end lost 5 bases, and 7 bases lay between the germline ends. Germline V gives CDR1 SGHNT, CDR2 YYREEE (reference sequence). This CDR3 is built from 13 residues. The CDR3: CASSLSSENIQYF. CDR3 in DNA: TGTGCCAGCAGCTTGTCCTCGGAAAACATTCAGTACTTC.

The chain has TRBV12-3 or TRBV12-4 and TRBJ1-5; D is uncertain. The V end lost 5 bases, the J end lost 0 bases, and 14 bases lay between the germline ends. The CDR3 is 16 residues long. The CDR3 nucleotides are TGTGCCAGCAGTGGGCGTGCAGCTTATAGCAATCAGCCCCAGCATTTT. Protein sequence: CASSGRAAYSNQPQHF.

The chain links TRBV7-2 to TRBJ2-7, with 10 positions matching TRBD1. Germline assignment: CDR1 SGHTA and CDR2 FQGNSA. Trimming at V came to 3 bases and at J to 5 bases, leaving 7 bases not matched to a gene. This CDR3 contains 15 residues. The CDR3 here is CASSFIGTGVNEQYF. In DNA form, the CDR3 reads TGTGCCAGCAGCTTTATCGGGACAGGGGTCAACGAGCAGTACTTC.

The rearrangement uses TRBV4-1 and TRBJ2-1; D uncertain. This CDR3 is built from 15 residues. V lost 1 base and J lost 6, with 13 bases in between. Per germline, CDR1 MGHRA and CDR2 YSYEKL. The CDR3 loop is CASSQVWQEINEQFF. The CDR3 DNA is TGCGCCAGCAGCCAAGTCTGGCAGGAGATCAATGAGCAGTTCTTC.

The J gene is TRBJ2-7, the V gene TRBV4-1; D gene unclear. Germline loops: CDR1 MGHRA, CDR2 YSYEKL. The CDR3 is 16 residues long. V was pared by 0 bases and J by 2 bases, with 14 bases between. The CDR3 is CASSQEASGITYEQYF. CDR3 nucleotide sequence: TGCGCCAGCAGCCAAGAAGCCTCAGGTATCACCTACGAGCAGTACTTC.

This clonotype was seen only a few times. This rearrangement joins TRBV4-1 to TRBJ2-1; D is ambiguous. Germline V CDR1 and CDR2: MGHRA, YSYEKL. Deletions cut 3 bases from V and 2 bases from J, with 11 bases between. The CDR3 covers 15 residues. The CDR3 protein is CASSHRTDPYNEQFF. Written as DNA, the CDR3 is TGCGCCAGCAGCCACCGGACGGACCCCTACAATGAGCAGTTCTTC.

This clonotype came up once. The J gene is TRBJ2-3, the V gene TRBV13; no clear D gene. CDR3 length equals 16 residues. The germline V and J ends were trimmed by 5 bases and 3 bases, with 18 bases remaining between them. Germline CDR1 PRHDT, CDR2 FYEKMQ (reference sequence). The DNA for the CDR3 is TGTGCCAGCAGCCCGTTATCGGCAGGAGTTACAGATACGCAGTATTTT. Residues: CASSPLSAGVTDTQYF.

This clonotype came up a few times. This sequence joins TRBV5-6 and TRBJ2-1, with unresolved D. This CDR3 region has 13 residues. Germline CDR1 and CDR2: SGHDT and YYEEEE. V lost 0 bases and J lost 6, with 7 bases in between. The CDR3 DNA reads as TGTGCCAGCAGCTTGGTGCGTCCCAATGAGCAGTTCTTC. Amino acids: CASSLVRPNEQFF.

This chain links TRBV20-1 with TRBJ2-7; unclear D gene. With 2 bases removed from V and 5 bases from J, the gap between germline ends came to 10 bases. Germline loops: CDR1 DFQATT, CDR2 SNEGSKA (reference sequence). This CDR3 has 12 amino acids. CDR3 DNA: TGCAGTGCTAGACCTGGAGACGACGAGCAGTACTTC. This encodes CSARPGDDEQYF.

This chain uses TRBV5-1 with TRBJ2-4, with D maybe TRBD2 (7 bases). The CDR3 is 15 residues long. From germline, CDR1 is SGHRS and CDR2 YFSETQ. Trimming left V 0 bases short and J 13 bases short, with 20 bases between. The CDR3 DNA is TGCGCCAGCAGCTTGGAGGAGGGGGGGATCGATGAGCAGTACTTC. Translation: CASSLEEGGIDEQYF.

This chain connects TRBV5-1 to TRBJ2-7; 7 bases map to TRBD1. J was trimmed by 1 base and V by 0 bases; bases with no gene match: 16. The CDR3 loop spans 19 amino acids. CDR1 is SGHRS and CDR2 is YFSETQ in the germline V gene. The CDR3 DNA sequence: TGCGCCAGCAGCTTGGGCCCGGGACAGAAAGGGTTCTTTTCCTACGAGCAGTACTTC. Its translation is CASSLGPGQKGFFSYEQYF. Supplemented by reference TRBV5-1 and TRBJ2-7, the full variable domain reads KAGVTQTPRYLIKTRGQQVTLSCSPISGHRSVSWYQQTPGQGLQFLFEYFSETQRNKGNFPGRFSGRQFSNSRSEMNVSTLELGDSALYLCASSLGPGQKGFFSYEQYFGPGTRLTVT.

This rearrangement joins TRBV7-9 to TRBJ2-5; D is ambiguous. The end of the DNA aligns better with TRBJ2-7, so the J call may be wrong. Per the germline V gene, CDR1 is SEHNR and CDR2 is FQNEAQ (reference sequence). CDR3 length: 14 amino acids. The CDR3 DNA is TGTGCCAGCAGCTCCGGGCCCCCGCTCGACGAGCAGTACTTC. Translation gives CASSSGPPLDEQYF.

This sequence joins TRBV7-9 and TRBJ2-3; 8 bases align to TRBD2. CDR3 length equals 16 residues. V trimming: 2 bases; J trimming: 6 bases; junction bases outside the gene matches: 10. Germline CDR1 is SEHNR and CDR2 is FQNEAQ (reference sequence). CDR3 sequence reads: CASSLRGDSGEDTQYF. The DNA for the CDR3 is TGTGCCAGCAGCTTACGAGGGGATAGCGGGGAGGATACGCAGTATTTT.

The sample holds one count of this clonotype. This rearrangement joins TRBV24-1 to TRBJ2-6; 8 bases are shared with TRBD2. This CDR3 has 17 amino acids. CDR1 and CDR2 (germline): KGHDR, SFDVKD. The trim removed 7 bases at V and 0 bases at J, leaving 7 bases unmatched. CDR3 in amino acids: CATSPGLGGSGANVLTF. Here the CDR3 DNA reads TGTGCCACCAGCCCGGGACTAGGGGGCTCTGGGGCCAACGTCCTGACTTTC.

This clonotype was recorded once. This CDR3 reads CASDREENEKLFF. The CDR3 DNA sequence: TGTGCCAGCGACAGGGAGGAGAATGAAAAACTGTTTTTT. This chain links TRBV2 with TRBJ1-4; 7 bases line up with TRBD1. This CDR3 has 13 residues. V shed 8 bases, J shed 5 bases, and the junction held 5 bases outside the gene matches. Germline V CDR1 and CDR2: SNHLY, FYNNEI.

This clonotype has more than one count but fewer than ten. The genes are TRBV10-3 and TRBJ2-3; tentative D call: TRBD1 (6 bases). CDR3 length: 14 residues. CDR1 and CDR2 (germline): ENHRY, SYGVKD. Deletions cut 6 bases from V and 9 bases from J, with 19 bases between. The CDR3 coding sequence is TGTGCCATCAGCCACGAGTACAGGGACCAGACGCAGTATTTT. Translated, it gives CAISHEYRDQTQYF.

The chain employs TRBV6-5 and TRBJ2-3; no clear D. This CDR3 is built from 15 residues. Per the germline V gene, CDR1 is MNHEY and CDR2 is SVGAGI. V lost 2 bases and J lost 2, with 11 bases in between. CDR3 coding DNA: TGTGCCAGCAGTTACCGCGGAGCCGCCACAGATACGCAGTATTTT. It codes for CASSYRGAATDTQYF.

The chain uses TRBV5-1 and TRBJ2-1; TRBD2 matches 12 bases. The germline gives CDR1 SGHRS, CDR2 YFSETQ. Trimming removed 2 bases from V and 4 bases from J; junction bases left unmatched: 4. This CDR3 comprises 16 residues. This CDR3 is CASSFRTSGTYNEQFF. The CDR3 DNA sequence: TGCGCCAGCAGCTTTCGGACTAGCGGGACGTACAATGAGCAGTTCTTC.

This clonotype was recorded only once. This chain links TRBV28 with TRBJ2-3; TRBD1 aligns across 10 bases. V lost 6 bases and J lost 2; bases outside the gene matches: 2. Germline V lookup: CDR1 MDHEN, CDR2 SYDVKM. This CDR3 comprises 14 residues. This CDR3 reads CASRGTGVTDTQYF. In DNA form, the CDR3 reads TGTGCCAGCAGAGGGACAGGGGTCACAGATACGCAGTATTTT.

This clonotype was seen only a few times. This chain uses TRBV4-1 with TRBJ2-3; 10 bases agree with TRBD2. CDR1 is MGHRA and CDR2 is YSYEKL in the germline V gene. V shed 7 bases and J 5 bases; nucleotides not matched to a gene: 9. CDR3 length: 15 amino acids. CDR3 in DNA: TGCGCCAGCACACAAGTAGCGGGAGGAGAAGATACGCAGTATTTT. This gives the protein CASTQVAGGEDTQYF.

This clonotype was picked up one time. The CDR3 loop is CASSPVGGGPGELFF. The DNA for the CDR3 is TGTGCCAGCAGTCCCGTTGGCGGGGGTCCCGGGGAGCTGTTTTTT. V is TRBV28 and J is TRBJ2-2; 7 positions match TRBD2. Trimming at V came to 5 bases and at J to 6 bases, leaving 9 bases not matched to a gene. Per germline, CDR1 MDHEN and CDR2 SYDVKM. CDR3 size: 15 residues.

V and J are TRBV9 and TRBJ2-1, with D maybe TRBD2 (6 bases). Trimming removed 5 bases at V and 2 bases at J, with 11 bases between. CDR1 and CDR2 from the germline V gene are SGDLS and YYNGEE. The CDR3 contains 14 residues. DNA of the CDR3: TGTGCCAGCAGGGACGGGAGTACCTACAATGAGCAGTTCTTC. It is translated as CASRDGSTYNEQFF.

This clonotype appeared a few times. The chain couples TRBV7-2 to TRBJ2-6; 8 nucleotides line up with TRBD1. This CDR3 has 16 residues. Germline values: CDR1 SGHTA, CDR2 FQGNSA. J was trimmed by 0 bases and V by 5 bases; bases with no gene match: 3. CDR3 protein: CASSHTGGSGANVLTF. CDR3 coding DNA: TGTGCCAGCAGCCACACAGGGGGCTCTGGGGCCAACGTCCTGACTTTC.

In its sample, this clonotype was seen a few times. V and J are TRBV4-1 and TRBJ2-1; the match to TRBD2 covers 10 bases. CDR1 and CDR2 (germline): MGHRA, YSYEKL. The CDR3 length is 17 residues. The V and J ends lost 1 base and 7 bases, in that order; junction bases with no gene match: 10. The CDR3 here is CASSQVPAGGPSNEQFF. CDR3 in DNA: TGCGCCAGCAGCCAAGTTCCAGCGGGAGGGCCGAGTAATGAGCAGTTCTTC.